This T cell receptor beta chain is from a study of sequential checkpoint blockade in melanoma. For the study at large: Patients were randomized 1:1 to nivolumab-then-ipilimumab or ipilimumab-then-nivolumab first-line. After nivolumab or ipilimumab alone, about 22 patients had week-13 rebiopsies. Whole-study results and caveats: In arm A, pretreatment tumor clonality was associated with response.

The data were produced by immunoSEQ multiplex PCR, yet TCRdb's version contains in-frame clones alone and is incomplete. The sample carries 3,000 to 4,500 clones, 17% recorded once. V was shortened by 3 bases and J by 5 bases, with 5 bases between the two germline ends. This CDR3 has 12 residues. The germline V gene encodes CDR1 MDHEN and CDR2 SYDVKM. For this clone: The antigen remains undetermined.

The treatment: randomized to nivolumab then ipilimumab (arm A) or the reverse (arm B). The sample was tumor tissue (inferred from file names), taken from a patient given nivolumab and ipilimumab in sequence. The TCR originated in a human donor with melanoma. V gene TRBV28 combines with J gene TRBJ2-1; the D is unclear. CDR3 sequence reads: CASSFLDNEQFF. DNA for the CDR3: TGTGCCAGCAGTTTCCTCGACAATGAGCAGTTCTTC.